This T cell receptor beta chain was retrieved from a study of shared clonotypes between healthy human individuals. Across the whole study: Donors had three CD4 naive, three CD4 memory, two CD8 naive and one CD8 memory plate apiece.

Trimming took off 2 bases at V and 0 bases at J, with 19 bases between the two ends. Germline assignment: CDR1 MNHEY and CDR2 SMNVEV (reference sequence). This CDR3 is 19 amino acids long. Regarding this clone: Its antigen is unknown.

Study observations and caveats: Genetic and exposure-history diversity was limited by the few donors. Only blood was sampled, and tissue TCR repertoires likely differ from blood ones.

Terminally differentiated effector memory CD45RA+ cells were excluded by CCR7 positive selection of CD45RO-negative cells. Produced via immunoSEQ multiplex PCR; TCRdb's table is partial and in-frame only. Counted here are about 2.1 million clones, around 93% occurring once; the ten biggest clones make up roughly 1.7%. The sequence derives from a man between 18 and 29 years old in good health. Some clones in this sample may be carry-over from other donors' samples. The V call is TRBV27, the J call TRBJ2-2, with a weak D call TRBD2 (6 bases). The sample consisted of naive CD8+ T cells from PBMCs. The CDR3 is CASSLMASDFYANTGELFF. CDR3 coding DNA: TGTGCCAGCAGTTTAATGGCTAGCGATTTCTACGCGAACACCGGGGAGCTGTTTTTT.